These 22 T cell receptor beta chains were all obtained from the same sample, sequenced in a study of blood T cell repertoires in COVID-19. TCRdb's copy holds only in-frame clones and misses some; the assay was immunoSEQ multiplex PCR. This sample has roughly 500,000 clones, with roughly 90% found just once. The sequenced sample was PBMCs or T cells enriched from blood (not recorded which). These receptors all stem from a woman aged 40-49 years who had recovered from COVID-19.

In this sample, this clone turned up once. The chain employs TRBV27 and TRBJ2-2; perhaps TRBD2 as D (5 bases). The CDR3 has 16 residues. Germline CDR1 MNHEY, CDR2 SMNVEV (reference sequence). Trimming left V 6 bases short and J 0 bases short, with 14 bases between. CDR3 residues: CASSKRRNANTGELFF. The CDR3 nucleotides read TGTGCCAGCAGCAAGCGGAGGAATGCGAACACCGGGGAGCTGTTTTTT.

This clone has only a few counts. The junction does not match germline at one end; this may be a read error. This chain connects TRBV5-1 to TRBJ2-4, with 7 bases fitting TRBD1. Per germline, CDR1 SGHRS and CDR2 YFSETQ. The CDR3 covers 14 residues. The DNA for the CDR3 is TGCGCCAGCAGCGGAGGACAGGCCACAAACATTCAGTACTTC. Protein product: CASSGGQATNIQYF.

This clone was observed a handful of times. J is TRBJ1-1 and V is TRBV19; a weak D match, TRBD1 (6 bases). Germline CDR1 is LNHDA and CDR2 is SQIVND (reference sequence). V lost 8 bases to trimming and J lost 4 bases, with 14 bases between them. The CDR3 covers 13 residues. CDR3 DNA: TGTGCCAGTCAACCTCGGACAGCCACTGAAGCTTTCTTT. This encodes CASQPRTATEAFF. Variable domain in full (rest from reference TRBV19 and TRBJ1-1): DGGITQSPKYLFRKEGQNVTLSCEQNLNHDAMYWYRQDPGQGLRLIYYSQIVNDFQKGDIAEGYSVSREKKESFPLTVTSAQKNPTAFYLCASQPRTATEAFFGQGTRLTVV.

This chain connects TRBV7-2 to TRBJ1-1, with D tentatively TRBD1 (5 bases). The germline V gene encodes CDR1 SGHTA and CDR2 FQGNSA. This CDR3 has 15 amino acids. The V end was cut by 4 bases, the J end by 5 bases, with 17 bases between. This CDR3 reads CASSSGESRGTEAFF. Here the CDR3 DNA reads TGTGCCAGCAGCTCCGGAGAGAGCCGGGGGACTGAAGCTTTCTTT.

This clone has just a few counts. The rearrangement joins TRBV19 to TRBJ1-2; 10 bases fit TRBD1. Germline V CDR1 and CDR2: LNHDA, SQIVND (reference sequence). The CDR3 totals 14 residues. The J segment lost 7 bases and the V segment lost 3 bases, leaving 5 bases of the junction unmatched. In nucleotides, the CDR3 is TGTGCCAGTAGTATGGACAGGGGGGCTGGTGGCTACACCTTC. This translates into CASSMDRGAGGYTF.

This sequence joins TRBV10-3 and TRBJ1-5, with 9 bases lining up with TRBD1. Germline V gives CDR1 ENHRY, CDR2 SYGVKD. With 0 bases clipped from V and 3 bases from J, the junction kept 15 bases outside the gene matches. The CDR3 has 20 amino acids. CDR3 DNA: TGTGCCATCAGTGAGTCGTATGCTGTGACAGGGGGAATATTCAATCAGCCCCAGCATTTT. Residues: CAISESYAVTGGIFNQPQHF.

This clone was seen only a few times. The chain joins TRBV5-5 to TRBJ1-1, with 9 positions matching TRBD1. The germline V gene encodes CDR1 SGHKS and CDR2 YYEKEE (reference sequence). This CDR3 spans 13 amino acids. J was trimmed by 6 bases and V by 2 bases; bases with no gene match: 2. The CDR3 region has the DNA TGTGCCAGCAGCTTTACAGGGGGCTCTGAAGCTTTCTTT. It encodes CASSFTGGSEAFF.

This clone occurred a few times. This rearrangement joins TRBV5-4 to TRBJ2-2; D is unresolved. V was shortened by 0 bases and J by 5 bases, with 8 bases between the two germline ends. This CDR3 is 14 amino acids long. CDR1 is SGHNT, CDR2 YYREEE, per germline (reference sequence). Here the CDR3 DNA reads TGTGCCAGCAGCTTGGCCGGTGCAACCGGGGAGCTGTTTTTT. This gives the protein CASSLAGATGELFF.

The rearrangement uses TRBV18 and TRBJ1-4; D unclear. Trimming pared 6 bases from V and 0 bases from J, leaving 14 bases between. The CDR3 consists of 16 residues. The germline V gene has CDR1 KGHSH and CDR2 LQKENI. Here the CDR3 reads CASSPQEQSTNEKLFF. The CDR3 DNA follows: TGTGCCAGCTCCCCGCAGGAACAGTCAACTAATGAAAAACTGTTTTTT. Combining the CDR3 with reference TRBV18 and TRBJ1-4 gives the whole variable domain NAGVMQNPRHLVRRRGQEARLRCSPMKGHSHVYWYRQLPEEGLKFMVYLQKENIIDESGMPKERFSAEFPKEGPSILRIQQVVRGDSAAYFCASSPQEQSTNEKLFFGSGTQLSVL.

V gene TRBV5-1 combines with J gene TRBJ2-3; perhaps TRBD2 as D (7 bases). In germline, CDR1 is SGHRS, CDR2 YFSETQ. The V and J ends lost 0 bases and 1 base respectively, with 12 bases between them. CDR3 length: 16 residues. In nucleotides, the CDR3 is TGCGCCAGCAGCTTGGGCCAGGGGAGGGGCACAGATACGCAGTATTTT. Its protein product is CASSLGQGRGTDTQYF.

The V call is TRBV6-5, the J call TRBJ2-5, with 7 nucleotides matching TRBD1. Trimming cost V 5 bases and J 1 base; bases outside gene matches: 7. The germline CDR1 and CDR2 sequences are MNHEY and SVGAGI. The length of the CDR3 is 15 residues. This CDR3 is CASSPTRDSQETQYF. The CDR3 bases are TGTGCCAGCAGTCCAACCCGGGACAGCCAAGAGACCCAGTACTTC.

This clone was recorded a few times. The chain recombines TRBV6-6 with TRBJ2-7; 13 bases are a match to TRBD2. CDR3 size: 17 residues. The V and J ends lost 6 bases and 2 bases, in that order; junction bases with no gene match: 10. Germline CDR1 reads MNHNY; CDR2 reads SVGAGI (reference sequence). The CDR3 protein is CASRRLAGGGGAYEQYF. CDR3 DNA: TGTGCCAGCAGACGACTAGCGGGAGGCGGGGGGGCCTACGAGCAGTACTTC.

V usage is TRBV9 and J usage is TRBJ2-5, with D perhaps matching TRBD2 (7 bases). Trimming shortened V by 3 bases and J by 5 bases, and 17 bases separated the two germline ends. Germline values: CDR1 SGDLS, CDR2 YYNGEE. The CDR3 consists of 15 residues. The CDR3 bases are TGTGCCAGCAGCGCCCACTCGGGGGGCTCTGAGACCCAGTACTTC. Residues: CASSAHSGGSETQYF. The entire variable domain, with the rest obtained from reference TRBV9 and TRBJ2-5, is as follows: DSGVTQTPKHLITATGQRVTLRCSPRSGDLSVYWYQQSLDQGLQFLIQYYNGEERAKGNILERFSAQQFPDLHSELNLSSLELGDSALYFCASSAHSGGSETQYFGPGTRLLVL.

The chain links TRBV10-1 to TRBJ2-1, with D possibly matching TRBD2 (7 bases). V dropped 2 bases and J dropped 5 bases, with 16 bases sitting between them. The CDR3 consists of 16 residues. CDR1 is WNHNN and CDR2 is SYGVQD in the germline V gene (reference sequence). CDR3 nucleotides: TGCGCCAGCAGTGAGCAGGGCGGGGGCCCTCACAATGAGCAGTTCTTC. This gives the protein CASSEQGGGPHNEQFF.

The chain carries TRBV6-5 and TRBJ1-2; 7 nucleotides agree with TRBD1. V gave up 5 bases and J gave up 6 bases; unmatched junction bases: 9. The CDR3 length is 14 residues. Germline V gene data show CDR1 as MNHEY and CDR2 as SVGAGI. The CDR3 bases are TGTGCCAGCAGTACCTTAGACAGGGCGAATGGCTACACCTTC. Protein: CASSTLDRANGYTF.

The V gene is TRBV4-3, the J gene TRBJ2-5; 7 nucleotides match TRBD1. The ends lost 3 bases at V and 1 base at J; junction bases unmatched: 5. Germline assignment: CDR1 LGHNA and CDR2 YSLEER. This CDR3 has 15 residues. This CDR3 reads CASSQGRDSQETQYF. DNA for the CDR3: TGCGCCAGCAGCCAGGGCCGGGACAGCCAAGAGACCCAGTACTTC.

This clone was picked up a small number of times. The sample contains more than one DNA sequence encoding this CDR3. The chain carries TRBV6-5 and TRBJ2-7; D may be TRBD2 (5 bases). The V gene's germline CDR1 is MNHEY and CDR2 SVGAGI. The CDR3 length is 15 residues. V was trimmed by 4 bases and J by 3 bases, leaving 16 bases between them. CDR3 DNA sequence: TGTGCCAGCAGTTCCACTAGTTACCGGCTCTACGAGCAGTACTTC. It encodes CASSSTSYRLYEQYF.

The J gene is TRBJ1-1, the V gene TRBV4-3; a possible D gene is TRBD1 (5 bases). CDR1 and CDR2 (germline): LGHNA, YSLEER. The CDR3 spans 17 residues. V was cut by 1 base and J by 0 bases, with 15 bases left in between. This CDR3 reads CASSQGTQTPMNTEAFF. The CDR3 DNA reads as TGCGCCAGCAGCCAAGGGACACAAACTCCTATGAACACTGAAGCTTTCTTT.

The CDR3 reads CAISEGGVNTDTQYF. For the CDR3, the DNA is TGTGCCATCAGTGAAGGTGGAGTTAACACAGATACGCAGTATTTT. V usage is TRBV10-3 and J usage is TRBJ2-3; D not certain. With 3 bases removed from V and 2 bases from J, the gap between germline ends came to 12 bases. This CDR3 region has 15 residues. Germline V gene data show CDR1 as ENHRY and CDR2 as SYGVKD.

The gene calls are TRBV27 and TRBJ2-1; tentative D call: TRBD2 (6 bases). Trimming shortened V by 2 bases and J by 9 bases, and 17 bases separated the two germline ends. This CDR3 contains 15 residues. Germline V gene data show CDR1 as MNHEY and CDR2 as SMNVEV (reference sequence). The CDR3 spells CASSLGRSPPGEQFF. CDR3 coding DNA: TGTGCCAGCAGTTTAGGGAGGTCACCCCCGGGTGAGCAGTTCTTC.

V is TRBV6-6 and J is TRBJ1-2, with D possibly matching TRBD1 (6 bases). Trimming took off 6 bases at V and 2 bases at J, with 22 bases between the two ends. The CDR3 covers 17 residues. Germline-derived CDR1 and CDR2 are MNHNY and SVGAGI (reference sequence). CDR3 DNA: TGTGCCAGCAGACGAATCCCAGGGGATAGAGGGAACTATGGCTACACCTTC. Translation gives CASRRIPGDRGNYGYTF.

This sequence joins TRBV6-5 and TRBJ2-2; 12 nucleotides match TRBD2. The CDR3 is 15 amino acids. V lost 5 bases to trimming and J lost 6 bases; unmatched junction nucleotides: 4. CDR1 MNHEY and CDR2 SVGAGI come from the germline V gene. The CDR3 protein is CASSRLAGASGELFF. CDR3 nucleotides: TGTGCCAGCAGTCGACTAGCGGGAGCATCCGGGGAGCTGTTTTTT.